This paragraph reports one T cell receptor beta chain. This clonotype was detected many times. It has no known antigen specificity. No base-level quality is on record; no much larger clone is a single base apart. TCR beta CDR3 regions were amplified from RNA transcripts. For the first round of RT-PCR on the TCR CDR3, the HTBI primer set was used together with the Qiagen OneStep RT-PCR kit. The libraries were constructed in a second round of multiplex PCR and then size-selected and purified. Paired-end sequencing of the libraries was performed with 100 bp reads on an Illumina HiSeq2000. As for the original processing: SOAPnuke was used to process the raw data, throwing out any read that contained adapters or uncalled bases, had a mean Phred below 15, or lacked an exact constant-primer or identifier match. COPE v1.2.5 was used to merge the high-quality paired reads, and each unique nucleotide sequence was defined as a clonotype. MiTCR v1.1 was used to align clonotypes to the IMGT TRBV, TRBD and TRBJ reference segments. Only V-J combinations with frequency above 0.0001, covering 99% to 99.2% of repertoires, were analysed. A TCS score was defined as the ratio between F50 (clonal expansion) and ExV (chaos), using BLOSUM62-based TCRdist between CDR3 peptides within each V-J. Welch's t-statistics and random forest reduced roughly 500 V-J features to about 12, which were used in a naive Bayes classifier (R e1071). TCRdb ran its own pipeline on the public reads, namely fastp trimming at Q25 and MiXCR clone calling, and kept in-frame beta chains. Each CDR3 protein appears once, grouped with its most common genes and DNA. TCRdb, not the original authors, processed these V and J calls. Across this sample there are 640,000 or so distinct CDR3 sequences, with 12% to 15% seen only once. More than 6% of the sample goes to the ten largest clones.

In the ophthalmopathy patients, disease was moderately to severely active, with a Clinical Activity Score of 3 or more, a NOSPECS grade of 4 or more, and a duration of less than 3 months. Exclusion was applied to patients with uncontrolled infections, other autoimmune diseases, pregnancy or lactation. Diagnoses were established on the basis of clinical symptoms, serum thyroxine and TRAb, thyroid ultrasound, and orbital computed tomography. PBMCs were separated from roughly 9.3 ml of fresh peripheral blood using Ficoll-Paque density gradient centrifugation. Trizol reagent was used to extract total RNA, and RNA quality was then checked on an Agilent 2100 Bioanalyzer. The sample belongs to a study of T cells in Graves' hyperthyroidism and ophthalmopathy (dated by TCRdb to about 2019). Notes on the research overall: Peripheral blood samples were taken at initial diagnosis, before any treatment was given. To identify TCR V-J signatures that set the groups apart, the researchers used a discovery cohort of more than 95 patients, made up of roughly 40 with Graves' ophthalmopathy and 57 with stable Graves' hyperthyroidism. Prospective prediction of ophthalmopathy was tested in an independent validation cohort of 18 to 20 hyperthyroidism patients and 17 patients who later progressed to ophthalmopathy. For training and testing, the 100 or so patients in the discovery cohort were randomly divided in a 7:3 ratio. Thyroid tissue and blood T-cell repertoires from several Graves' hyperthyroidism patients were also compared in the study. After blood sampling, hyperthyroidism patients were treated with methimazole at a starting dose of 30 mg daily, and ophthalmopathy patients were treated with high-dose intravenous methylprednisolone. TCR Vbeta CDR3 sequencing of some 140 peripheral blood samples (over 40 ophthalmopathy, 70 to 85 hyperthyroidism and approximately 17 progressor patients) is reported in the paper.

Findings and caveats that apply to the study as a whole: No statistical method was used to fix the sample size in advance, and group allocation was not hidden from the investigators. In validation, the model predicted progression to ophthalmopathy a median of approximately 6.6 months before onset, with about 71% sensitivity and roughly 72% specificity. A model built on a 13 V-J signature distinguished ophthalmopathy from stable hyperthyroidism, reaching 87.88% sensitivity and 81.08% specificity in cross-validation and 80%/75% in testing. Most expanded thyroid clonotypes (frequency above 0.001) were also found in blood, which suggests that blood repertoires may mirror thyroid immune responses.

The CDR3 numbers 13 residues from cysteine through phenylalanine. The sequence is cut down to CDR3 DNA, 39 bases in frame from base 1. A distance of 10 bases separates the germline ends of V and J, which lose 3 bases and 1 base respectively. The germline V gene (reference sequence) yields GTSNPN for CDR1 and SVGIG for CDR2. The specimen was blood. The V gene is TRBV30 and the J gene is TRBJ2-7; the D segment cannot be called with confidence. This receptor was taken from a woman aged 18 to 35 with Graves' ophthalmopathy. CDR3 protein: CAWSDGSSYEQYF. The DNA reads TGTGCCTGGAGCGACGGTTCTTCCTACGAGCAGTACTTC.